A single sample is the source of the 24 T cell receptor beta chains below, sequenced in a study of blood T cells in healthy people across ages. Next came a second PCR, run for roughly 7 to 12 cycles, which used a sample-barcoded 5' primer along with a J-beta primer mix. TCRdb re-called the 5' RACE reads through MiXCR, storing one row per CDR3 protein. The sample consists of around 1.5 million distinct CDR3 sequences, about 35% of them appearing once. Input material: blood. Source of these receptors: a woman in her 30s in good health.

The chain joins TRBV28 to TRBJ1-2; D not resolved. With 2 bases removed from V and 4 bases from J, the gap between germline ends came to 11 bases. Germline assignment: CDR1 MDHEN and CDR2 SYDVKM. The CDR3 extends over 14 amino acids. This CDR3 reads CASSLGRSSYGYTF. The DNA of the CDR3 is TGTGCCAGCAGTTTAGGGAGATCCAGCTATGGCTACACCTTC.

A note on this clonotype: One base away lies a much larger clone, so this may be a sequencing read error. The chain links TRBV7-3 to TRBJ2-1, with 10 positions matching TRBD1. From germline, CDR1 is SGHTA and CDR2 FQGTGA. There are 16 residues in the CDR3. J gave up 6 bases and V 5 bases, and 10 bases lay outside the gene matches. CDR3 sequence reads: CASSPDLTGGCNEQFF. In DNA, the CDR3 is TGTGCCAGCAGCCCCGATCTGACAGGGGGCTGCAATGAGCAGTTCTTC.

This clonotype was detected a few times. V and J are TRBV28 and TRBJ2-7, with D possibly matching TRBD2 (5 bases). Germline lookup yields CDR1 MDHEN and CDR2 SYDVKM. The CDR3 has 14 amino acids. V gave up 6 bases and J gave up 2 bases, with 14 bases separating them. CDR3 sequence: CASRSLAPPYEQYF. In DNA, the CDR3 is TGTGCCAGCAGATCCCTAGCTCCCCCCTACGAGCAGTACTTC.

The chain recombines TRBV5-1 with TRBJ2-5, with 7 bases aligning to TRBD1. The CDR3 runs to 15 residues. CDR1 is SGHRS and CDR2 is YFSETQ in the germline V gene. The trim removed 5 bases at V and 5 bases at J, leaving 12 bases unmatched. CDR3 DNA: TGCGCCAGCAGTTATACAATGACAGGGTCGGAGACCCAGTACTTC. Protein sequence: CASSYTMTGSETQYF. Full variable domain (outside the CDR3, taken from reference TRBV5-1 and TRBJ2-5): KAGVTQTPRYLIKTRGQQVTLSCSPISGHRSVSWYQQTPGQGLQFLFEYFSETQRNKGNFPGRFSGRQFSNSRSEMNVSTLELGDSALYLCASSYTMTGSETQYFGPGTRLLVL.

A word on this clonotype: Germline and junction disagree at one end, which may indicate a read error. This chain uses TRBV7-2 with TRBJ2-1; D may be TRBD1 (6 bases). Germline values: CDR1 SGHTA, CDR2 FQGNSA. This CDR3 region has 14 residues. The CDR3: CASSLADRYSEQFF. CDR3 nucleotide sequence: TGTGCCAGCAGCTTAGCAGACAGGTACAGTGAGCAGTTCTTC. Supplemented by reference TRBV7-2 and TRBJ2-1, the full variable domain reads GAGVSQSPSNKVTEKGKDVELRCDPISGHTALYWYRQSLGQGLEFLIYFQGNSAPDKSGLPSDRFSAERTGGSVSTLTIQRTQQEDSAVYLCASSLADRYSEQFFGPGTRLTVL.

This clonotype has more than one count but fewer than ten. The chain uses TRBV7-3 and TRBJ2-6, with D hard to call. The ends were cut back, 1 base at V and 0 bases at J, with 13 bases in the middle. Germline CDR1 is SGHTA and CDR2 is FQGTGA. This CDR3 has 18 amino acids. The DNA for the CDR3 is TGTGCCAGCAGCTTAAAGGGAAGGCCGAGCTCTGGGGCCAACGTCCTGACTTTC. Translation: CASSLKGRPSSGANVLTF.

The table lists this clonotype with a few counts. CDR3 bases: TGTGCCAGCAGTGACTGGACTAGCGGGAGCACCGGGGAGCTGTTTTTT. This encodes CASSDWTSGSTGELFF. This sequence joins TRBV6-6 and TRBJ2-2; TRBD2 matches at 13 bases. In germline, CDR1 is MNHNY, CDR2 SVGAGI (reference sequence). The V segment lost 5 bases and the J segment 4 bases; nucleotides outside the gene matches: 4. This CDR3 contains 16 residues.

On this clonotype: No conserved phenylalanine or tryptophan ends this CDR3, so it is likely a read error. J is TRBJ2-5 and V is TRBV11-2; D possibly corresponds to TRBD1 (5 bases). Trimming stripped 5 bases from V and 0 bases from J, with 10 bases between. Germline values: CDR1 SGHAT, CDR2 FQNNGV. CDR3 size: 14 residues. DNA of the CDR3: TGTGCCAGCAGCCCCCTCAGGGACCAAGAGACCCAGTACCTC. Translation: CASSPLRDQETQYL.

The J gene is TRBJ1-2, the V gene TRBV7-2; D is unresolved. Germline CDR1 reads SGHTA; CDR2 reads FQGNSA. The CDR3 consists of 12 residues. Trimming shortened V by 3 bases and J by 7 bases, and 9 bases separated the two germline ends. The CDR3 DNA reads TGTGCCAGCAGCTTTTGGGAAGGTGGCTACACCTTC. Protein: CASSFWEGGYTF. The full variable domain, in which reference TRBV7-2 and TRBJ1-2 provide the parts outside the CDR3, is GAGVSQSPSNKVTEKGKDVELRCDPISGHTALYWYRQSLGQGLEFLIYFQGNSAPDKSGLPSDRFSAERTGGSVSTLTIQRTQQEDSAVYLCASSFWEGGYTFGSGTRLTVV.

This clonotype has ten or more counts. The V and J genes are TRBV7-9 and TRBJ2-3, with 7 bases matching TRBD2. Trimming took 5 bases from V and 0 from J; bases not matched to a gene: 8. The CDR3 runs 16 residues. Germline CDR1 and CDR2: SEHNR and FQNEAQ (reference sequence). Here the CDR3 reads CASSETTSLSTDTQYF. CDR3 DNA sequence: TGTGCCAGCAGCGAGACGACTAGCCTTAGCACAGATACGCAGTATTTT.

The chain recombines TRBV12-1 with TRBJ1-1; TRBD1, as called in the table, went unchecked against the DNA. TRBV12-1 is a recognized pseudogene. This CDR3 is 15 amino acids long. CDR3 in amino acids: CAGSPSGQENTEAFF. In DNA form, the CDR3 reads TGTGCCGGCAGCCCCTCGGGACAGGAGAACACTGAAGCTTTCTTT.

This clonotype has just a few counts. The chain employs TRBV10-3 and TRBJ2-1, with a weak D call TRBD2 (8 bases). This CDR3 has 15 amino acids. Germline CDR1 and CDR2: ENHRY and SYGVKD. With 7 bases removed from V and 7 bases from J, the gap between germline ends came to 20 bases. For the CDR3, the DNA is TGTGCCATCACCATTAGCGGGACCAGGGGGAATGAGCAGTTCTTC. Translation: CAITISGTRGNEQFF.

DNA for the CDR3: TGTGCCAGCGGAGACGGGTCCTATAATTCACCCCTCCACTTT. Encoded protein: CASGDGSYNSPLHF. This sequence joins TRBV27 and TRBJ1-6; D remains ambiguous. The germline V and J ends were trimmed by 8 bases and 1 base, with 9 bases remaining between them. CDR3 length: 14 residues. Germline loops: CDR1 MNHEY, CDR2 SMNVEV (reference sequence).

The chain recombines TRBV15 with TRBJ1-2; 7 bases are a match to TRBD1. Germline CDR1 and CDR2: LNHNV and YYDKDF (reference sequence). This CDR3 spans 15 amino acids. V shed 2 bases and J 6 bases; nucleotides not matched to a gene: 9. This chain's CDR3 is CATSRIEGARDGYTF. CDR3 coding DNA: TGTGCCACCAGCAGAATAGAGGGGGCGAGGGATGGCTACACCTTC.

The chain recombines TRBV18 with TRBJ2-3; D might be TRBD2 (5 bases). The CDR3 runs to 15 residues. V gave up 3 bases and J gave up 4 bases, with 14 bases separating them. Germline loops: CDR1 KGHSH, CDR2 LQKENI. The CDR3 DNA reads TGTGCCAGCTCACCCGGGGTAGAGGATTCAGATACGCAGTATTTT. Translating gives CASSPGVEDSDTQYF. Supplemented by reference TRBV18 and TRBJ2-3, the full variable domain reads NAGVMQNPRHLVRRRGQEARLRCSPMKGHSHVYWYRQLPEEGLKFMVYLQKENIIDESGMPKERFSAEFPKEGPSILRIQQVVRGDSAAYFCASSPGVEDSDTQYFGPGTRLTVL.

Written as DNA, the CDR3 is TGCAGCGCCCTGGGGATTAGCGGGAGAAATGAGCAGTTCTTC. Its protein is CSALGISGRNEQFF. V gene TRBV29-1 combines with J gene TRBJ2-1; 9 nucleotides align to TRBD2. CDR1 is SQVTM and CDR2 is ANQGSEA in the germline V gene. The junction had 11 bases not matched to a gene; V was cut back by 7 bases and J by 7 bases. The CDR3 sequence is 14 residues long.

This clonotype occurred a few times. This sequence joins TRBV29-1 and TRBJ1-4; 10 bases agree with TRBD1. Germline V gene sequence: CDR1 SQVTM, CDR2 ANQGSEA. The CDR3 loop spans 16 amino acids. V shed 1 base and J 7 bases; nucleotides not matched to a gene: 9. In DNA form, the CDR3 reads TGCAGCGTTGAAGTGGGGACAGGGGCCGGCAGTGAAAAACTGTTTTTT. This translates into CSVEVGTGAGSEKLFF.

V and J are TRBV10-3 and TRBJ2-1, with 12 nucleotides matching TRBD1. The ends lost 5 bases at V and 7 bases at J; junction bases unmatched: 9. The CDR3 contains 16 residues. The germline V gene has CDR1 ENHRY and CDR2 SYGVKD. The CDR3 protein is CAISRSVGQGANEQFF. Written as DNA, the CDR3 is TGTGCCATCAGTCGAAGCGTGGGACAGGGGGCAAATGAGCAGTTCTTC.

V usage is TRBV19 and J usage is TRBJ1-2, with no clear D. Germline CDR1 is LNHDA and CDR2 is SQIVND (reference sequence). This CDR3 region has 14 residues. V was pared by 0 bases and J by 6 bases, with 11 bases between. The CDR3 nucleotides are TGTGCCAGTAGTATAGATCCGACAAGAAATGGCTACACCTTC. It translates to CASSIDPTRNGYTF.

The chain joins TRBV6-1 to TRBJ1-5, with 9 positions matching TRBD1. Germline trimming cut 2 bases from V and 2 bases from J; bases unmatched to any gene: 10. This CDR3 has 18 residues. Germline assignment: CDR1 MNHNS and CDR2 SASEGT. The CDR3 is CASSEPLQGAHGNQPQHF. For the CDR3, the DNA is TGTGCCAGCAGTGAACCGTTACAGGGGGCGCACGGCAATCAGCCCCAGCATTTT.

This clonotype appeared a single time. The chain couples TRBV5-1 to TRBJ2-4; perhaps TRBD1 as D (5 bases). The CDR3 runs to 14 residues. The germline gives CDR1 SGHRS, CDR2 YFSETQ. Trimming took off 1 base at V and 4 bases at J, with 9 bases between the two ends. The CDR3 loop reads CASSLSTAKNIQYF. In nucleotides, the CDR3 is TGCGCCAGCAGCTTGTCGACAGCAAAAAACATTCAGTACTTC. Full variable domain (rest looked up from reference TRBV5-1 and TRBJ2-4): KAGVTQTPRYLIKTRGQQVTLSCSPISGHRSVSWYQQTPGQGLQFLFEYFSETQRNKGNFPGRFSGRQFSNSRSEMNVSTLELGDSALYLCASSLSTAKNIQYFGAGTRLSVL.

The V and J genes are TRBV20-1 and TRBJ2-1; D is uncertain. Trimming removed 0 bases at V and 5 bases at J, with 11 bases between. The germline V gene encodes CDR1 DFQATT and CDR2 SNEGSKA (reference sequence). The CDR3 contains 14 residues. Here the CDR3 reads CSARDAWPNNEQFF. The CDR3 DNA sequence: TGCAGTGCTAGAGATGCGTGGCCAAACAATGAGCAGTTCTTC.

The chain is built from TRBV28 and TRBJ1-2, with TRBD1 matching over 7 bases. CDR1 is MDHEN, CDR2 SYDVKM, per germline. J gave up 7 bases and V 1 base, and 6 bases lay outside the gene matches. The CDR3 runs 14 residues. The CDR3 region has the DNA TGTGCCAGCAGTTTATCGACAGGGCCCCTTGGCTACACCTTC. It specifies CASSLSTGPLGYTF.

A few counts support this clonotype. The CDR3 loop reads CASRRGGSGSNEQYF. CDR3 coding DNA: TGTGCCAGCAGACGAGGAGGAAGCGGGAGTAACGAGCAGTACTTC. The chain is built from TRBV6-2 or TRBV6-3 and TRBJ2-7, with 8 bases lining up with TRBD2. The CDR3 has 15 amino acids. CDR1 is MNHEY and CDR2 is SVGEGT in the germline V gene. With V trimmed by 6 bases and J by 5 bases, 12 bases remained unmatched.